This T cell receptor (beta chain) was obtained from a study of beta chain features in type 1 diabetes (dated by TCRdb to the late 2010s). Notes on the research overall: Mean age, gender distribution, total cell number and subset yield were not different between patients and healthy donors. A total of about 110 million sorted cells were examined across all samples, and the number of cells per subset was strongly correlated with RNA yield. In the study, recently diagnosed type 1 diabetes patients and matched healthy donors were compared on the TCRB repertoires of their sorted circulating CD4+ T cell subsets. Whereas all 28 donors provided naive and central memory subsets, regulatory and stem cell-like memory subsets were isolated from just 8 patients and roughly 8 healthy donors. General conclusions and limits of the study: Patients with type 1 diabetes made fewer insertions and deleted more nucleotides at VDJ recombination sites, implying thymic rearrangement abnormalities. Because cDNA rather than genomic DNA was sequenced, highly expressing activated cells could have been over-represented, although no difference in activation and CD3 levels was found between groups. Type 1 diabetes patients showed a moderate but significant shortening of TCRB CDR3 length in all four CD4+ subsets. Shorter templates might have been favored by PCR, but patient and control samples were amplified and corrected together, so both groups would have been affected equally by any skew. Naive, central memory and regulatory TCRB repertoires appeared to be more similar among patients than among healthy donors. Because the HLA sub-analyses included only small numbers of individuals, any influence of HLA type on TCRB rearrangement was left unresolved.

A single peripheral blood draw of around 0.11 L on average was collected from each donor into heparinised tubes. Naive, central memory, regulatory and stem cell-like memory CD4+ T cells were sorted on a BD FACSAria II using a panel including CD45RO, CCR7, CD25, CD127, CD95 and CD27. Purity was above 95% for every sorted population. PBMCs were isolated immediately by Lymphoprep density gradient centrifugation and stained directly without culture. Samples were stained and sorted in pairs, with one healthy donor and one patient per experiment, so that batch effects were minimized. The High Capacity cDNA Reverse Transcription Kit was used to reverse transcribe all of the isolated RNA, meaning that expressed TCRB transcripts were what got sequenced. Naive, central memory and regulatory T cell samples underwent deep immunoSEQ sequencing, averaging around 3.6 million total reads per sample. After sorted cells were lysed in RLT buffer, RNA was extracted with DNase-treated RNeasy Micro or Mini kits, with the choice depending on cell number. To prevent cross-contamination, each cell subset was processed individually, whereas patient and healthy donor samples were processed jointly. TCRB sequences were amplified from cDNA with the immunoSEQ multiplex PCR, producing 87-bp fragments spanning the CDR3 region. The amplicons were sequenced using the Illumina HiSeq platform. The original methods were these. PCR bias was computationally corrected using synthetic template baselines, reads within Hamming distance 2 were collapsed, and singletons that could not be merged were discarded. Reads were aligned against IMGT to assign V, D and J genes, CDR3 length and insertions or deletions at six rearrangement sites. Within each subset, clonotype counts were normalized to sorted cell number, after which true diversity and Gini coefficients were computed with the tcR R package. Repertoire sharing was quantified using the overlap coefficient calculated on TCRB nucleotide sequences. Out-of-frame TCRB sequences from naive cells were analyzed as a proxy for the pre-selection repertoire. As stored in TCRdb, this immuneACCESS dataset retains in-frame rearrangements with V and J assigned. A fraction of the clones does not appear; measured against another copy, unresolved V genes explain less than half of the discrepancy, and the remainder lacks a known reason. V and J calls and clone size are those listed in that table; D and trimming were worked out from the DNA. The table for this sample lists about 470,000 clones; roughly 30% of them were counted only once. The ten largest clones add up to around 0.065% of the sample.

About this clone itself: Its cognate antigen has yet to be identified. The sample holds no much larger clone one base away, and base qualities are not on file.

Here V drops 0 bases and J drops 5 bases, and the junction holds 8 bases not matched to any gene. The cysteine opens and the phenylalanine closes a CDR3 of 16 amino acids. The read is trimmed to its CDR3 DNA, 48 bases read in frame from base 1. For CDR1 and CDR2, the germline V gene lists SGDLS and YYNGEE. The TCR sequence derives from a man aged 18-30 years in good health. Rearrangement joined TRBV9 to TRBJ2-5; 9 central bases correspond to TRBD2. Sequencing input: naive CD4+ T cells from blood. The label giving this sample's cell subset or site can be read as: true naive CD4+ T cells. The CDR3 region reads CASSVAGLAGLETQYF. The DNA reads as follows: TGTGCCAGCAGCGTAGCCGGGCTAGCGGGATTGGAGACCCAGTACTTC.